Below, 14 T cell receptor beta chains from the same sample are listed, as sequenced in a study of CD8 T cells in ankylosing spondylitis. TCRdb independently ran MiXCR on the 5' RACE reads; one entry per CDR3 protein. The data show about 96,000 distinct CDR3 sequences, with about 9% seen just once and approximately 5.5% held by the top ten. The sample comprised blood, either unsorted or a sorted T cell fraction (not recorded which). These receptors all come from a male donor with ankylosing spondylitis or in good health (not recorded which).

This clonotype was recorded at least ten times. The V and J genes are TRBV11-2 and TRBJ2-5; possibly TRBD2 for D (6 bases). The ends were cut back, 3 bases at V and 4 bases at J, with 15 bases in the middle. The CDR3 is 15 amino acids. CDR1 SGHAT and CDR2 FQNNGV come from the germline V gene. The CDR3 nucleotides read TGTGCCAGCAGCTTCTCCAGCGCCGGGGGAGAGACCCAGTACTTC. Translation: CASSFSSAGGETQYF.

This clonotype was counted ten times or more. This chain connects TRBV10-3 to TRBJ2-1; D is undetermined. The CDR3 is 12 residues long. Per the germline V gene, CDR1 is ENHRY and CDR2 is SYGVKD. Trimming pared 2 bases from V and 6 bases from J, leaving 5 bases between. CDR3 region: CAISEVRNEQFF. The DNA for the CDR3 is TGTGCCATCAGTGAGGTCCGCAATGAGCAGTTCTTC.

In its sample, this clonotype ranks as medium-sized. This rearrangement joins TRBV2 to TRBJ2-3; TRBD2 is a possible D gene (7 bases). The germline CDR1 and CDR2 sequences are SNHLY and FYNNEI. Trimming took off 8 bases at V and 0 bases at J, with 21 bases between the two ends. The CDR3 is 17 residues long. This CDR3 is CASSPAGGGPSTDTQYF. DNA for the CDR3: TGTGCCAGCTCCCCGGCGGGCGGGGGCCCTAGCACAGATACGCAGTATTTT. Drawing the rest from reference TRBV2 and TRBJ2-3, the complete variable domain is EPEVTQTPSHQVTQMGQEVILRCVPISNHLYFYWYRQILGQKVEFLVSFYNNEISEKSEIFDDQFSVERPDGSNFTLKIRSTKLEDSAMYFCASSPAGGGPSTDTQYFGPGTRLTVL.

This clonotype appeared many times. This sequence joins TRBV24-1 and TRBJ2-1; D gene unclear. Trimming took 4 bases from V and 7 from J, leaving 10 bases between them. The CDR3 consists of 13 residues. Germline CDR1 reads KGHDR; CDR2 reads SFDVKD. Here the CDR3 reads CATSDLYKNEQFF. CDR3 nucleotides: TGTGCCACCAGTGACCTATACAAGAATGAGCAGTTCTTC.

This clonotype was observed many times. This sequence joins TRBV28 and TRBJ1-1, with a weak D call TRBD1 (5 bases). Germline CDR1 MDHEN, CDR2 SYDVKM. The V end was cut by 6 bases, the J end by 7 bases, with 15 bases between. CDR3 length: 13 residues. This chain's CDR3 is CASRLPGQLEAFF. In DNA, the CDR3 is TGTGCCAGCAGACTCCCAGGGCAGCTTGAAGCTTTCTTT.

This clonotype was seen a handful of times. Given a much more abundant clone one base away, this may be a read error. The rearrangement uses TRBV7-3 and TRBJ2-2; D might be TRBD2 (5 bases). Germline V CDR1 and CDR2: SGHTA, FQGTGA. CDR3 length equals 17 residues. DNA for the CDR3: TGTGCCAGCATCTTAAATATTGCGGGTCCGAACACCGGGGAGCTGTTTTTT. The encoded protein is CASILNIAGPNTGELFF.

This clonotype was seen many times. The chain is built from TRBV5-6 and TRBJ2-7, with D possibly TRBD1 on 6 matching bases. CDR3 size: 12 residues. V dropped 4 bases and J dropped 3 bases, with 8 bases sitting between them. CDR1 SGHDT and CDR2 YYEEEE come from the germline V gene. CDR3 protein: CASSRDNYEQYF. DNA of the CDR3: TGTGCCAGCAGCCGGGACAACTACGAGCAGTACTTC.

This clonotype was counted ten times or more. This chain joins TRBV20-1 and TRBJ2-3, with TRBD1 identical over 7 bases. Germline values: CDR1 DFQATT, CDR2 SNEGSKA (reference sequence). The CDR3 spans 13 residues. Trimming cost V 6 bases and J 3 bases; bases outside gene matches: 6. CDR3 sequence (DNA): TGCAGTGCGTCGACAGGGTTAACAGATACGCAGTATTTT. Protein: CSASTGLTDTQYF.

This clonotype has a count of ten or more. The rearrangement uses TRBV12-3 or TRBV12-4 and TRBJ2-1, with 9 bases matching TRBD2. J gave up 8 bases and V 3 bases, and 8 bases lay outside the gene matches. The CDR3 totals 15 residues. The CDR3 region is CASSFRRGGRDEQFF. CDR3 DNA sequence: TGTGCCAGCAGTTTTAGGCGGGGGGGCCGCGATGAGCAGTTCTTC.

The chain uses TRBV7-2 and TRBJ1-3; no clear D. This CDR3 region has 13 residues. V lost 5 bases and J lost 2, with 7 bases in between. Per germline, CDR1 SGHTA and CDR2 FQGNSA. CDR3 DNA sequence: TGTGCCAGCAGCCGCTATACTGGAAACACCATATATTTT. Its translation: CASSRYTGNTIYF.

Many counts were recorded for this clonotype. The chain couples TRBV7-3 to TRBJ2-7; possibly TRBD1 or TRBD2 for D (6 bases each). Looked up from germline, CDR1 is SGHTA and CDR2 is FQGTGA. This CDR3 is built from 14 residues. Trimming cost V 2 bases and J 2 bases, with 10 bases left between them. The CDR3 sequence is CASSLYGGTYEQYF. The CDR3 DNA follows: TGTGCCAGCAGCTTATACGGGGGCACCTACGAGCAGTACTTC. Together with reference TRBV7-3 and TRBJ2-7, the CDR3 gives the full variable domain: GAGVSQTPSNKVTEKGKYVELRCDPISGHTALYWYRQSLGQGPEFLIYFQGTGAADDSGLPNDRFFAVRPEGSVSTLKIQRTERGDSAVYLCASSLYGGTYEQYFGPGTRLTVT.

This clonotype was seen ten or more times. The V call is TRBV27, the J call TRBJ1-1; 8 bases map to TRBD1. The CDR3 has 15 amino acids. CDR1 is MNHEY, CDR2 SMNVEV, per germline (reference sequence). V dropped 3 bases and J dropped 4; count of bases not matched to a gene: 7. The chain's CDR3 is CASSFPDRVGTEAFF. In DNA, the CDR3 is TGTGCCAGCAGTTTCCCGGACAGGGTAGGCACTGAAGCTTTCTTT.

CDR3 in DNA: TGTGCCAGCAGCTTAGGAGCCGCTGGAAAACTGTTTTTT. This translates into CASSLGAAGKLFF. This chain uses TRBV11-2 with TRBJ1-4; D gene unclear. CDR3 length: 13 amino acids. In germline, CDR1 is SGHAT, CDR2 FQNNGV. V was cut by 1 base and J by 10 bases, with 10 bases left in between.

The table lists this clonotype with a few counts. This chain connects TRBV5-1 to TRBJ2-3; D perhaps matches TRBD2 (6 bases). The germline gives CDR1 SGHRS, CDR2 YFSETQ. V was trimmed by 3 bases and J by 0 bases, leaving 8 bases between them. The CDR3 runs to 14 residues. The CDR3 DNA follows: TGCGCCAGCAGCTGGGGGACTAGCACAGATACGCAGTATTTT. Its translation: CASSWGTSTDTQYF.